The 24 T cell receptor beta chains presented below share a single source sample, sequenced in a study of T cell repertoires in cytomegalovirus infection (dated 2019 in TCRdb). The data were produced on an Illumina HiSeq 1500. TCRdb redid the processing of the public reads, applying fastp at Q25 and MiXCR, and retained in-frame beta chains. Rows are combined by CDR3 protein, so each entry shows the most common genes and DNA. This sample has roughly 640,000 distinct CDR3 sequences in its table, and about 24% of those were observed once. The ten top clones hold 8% of the sample. Input material: CD8+ T cells from PBMCs. The receptor source for this set is a human donor in good health (CMV status not recorded). Some clones in this sample may be carry-over from other donors' samples.

The V call is TRBV5-4, the J call TRBJ2-2; D is unresolved. CDR1 is SGHNT, CDR2 YYREEE, per germline (reference sequence). The CDR3 loop spans 11 amino acids. V dropped 5 bases and J dropped 7 bases, with 6 bases sitting between them. The CDR3 region is CASSWDGELFF. The DNA of the CDR3 is TGTGCCAGCAGTTGGGACGGGGAGCTGTTTTTT.

This clonotype was seen only a few times. J is TRBJ2-1 and V is TRBV28, with D possibly matching TRBD1 (6 bases). V was shortened by 2 bases and J by 14 bases, with 13 bases between the two germline ends. The CDR3 loop spans 12 amino acids. In germline, CDR1 is MDHEN, CDR2 SYDVKM. CDR3 DNA sequence: TGTGCCAGCAGTTTAACAGGGAGTGGGGAGTTCTTC. This codes for CASSLTGSGEFF.

This chain joins TRBV20-1 and TRBJ2-1, with TRBD2 matching over 13 bases. V was clipped by 6 bases and J by 0 bases; unmatched bases: 11. Germline assignment: CDR1 DFQATT and CDR2 SNEGSKA (reference sequence). CDR3 length: 18 amino acids. The CDR3 DNA is TGCAGTGCCAAAAAACCGGGACTAGCGGGGAGCTCCTACAATGAGCAGTTCTTC. It encodes CSAKKPGLAGSSYNEQFF.

This clonotype was observed at least ten times. This chain connects TRBV11-2 to TRBJ2-3; D may correspond to TRBD1 or TRBD2 (5 bases each). This CDR3 spans 15 amino acids. Germline CDR1 reads SGHAT; CDR2 reads FQNNGV. With 3 bases removed from V and 4 bases from J, the gap between germline ends came to 14 bases. The CDR3 here is CASSLGAGTADTQYF. CDR3 DNA sequence: TGTGCCAGCAGCTTGGGAGCAGGGACGGCAGATACGCAGTATTTT.

The V call is TRBV7-6, the J call TRBJ2-5; D unclear. CDR1 is SGHVS and CDR2 is FNYEAQ in the germline V gene. Trimming pared 2 bases from V and 2 bases from J, leaving 12 bases between. This CDR3 region has 15 residues. CDR3 nucleotides: TGTGCCAGCAGCTTAAAACGCGGAGTTCAAGAGACCCAGTACTTC. Translating gives CASSLKRGVQETQYF.

This clonotype was recorded many times. The chain's CDR3 is CASSLEAGGLIGFIYNEQFF. In nucleotides, the CDR3 is TGTGCCAGCAGCTTAGAAGCGGGGGGCCTCATCGGCTTTATCTACAATGAGCAGTTCTTC. The chain links TRBV7-8 to TRBJ2-1; 9 bases fit TRBD2. Germline V gives CDR1 SGHVS, CDR2 FQNEAQ. CDR3 length equals 20 residues. Trimming removed 1 base from V and 3 bases from J; junction bases left unmatched: 16.

The table lists this clonotype with many counts. J is TRBJ2-3 and V is TRBV11-1; D ambiguous. The V end lost 6 bases, the J end lost 2 bases, and 15 bases lay between the germline ends. The CDR3 loop spans 15 amino acids. Germline V gene data show CDR1 as SGHAT and CDR2 as FQDESV (reference sequence). As DNA, the CDR3 is TGTGCCAGCAGGGATAGGACGGAACCCACAGATACGCAGTATTTT. This sequence encodes CASRDRTEPTDTQYF.

This clonotype was counted only a few times. The gene calls are TRBV6-2 or TRBV6-3 and TRBJ1-1; D might be TRBD1 (6 bases). Deletions cut 8 bases from V and 0 bases from J, with 19 bases between. This CDR3 region has 16 residues. Germline assignment: CDR1 MNHEY and CDR2 SVGEGT. Written as DNA, the CDR3 is TGTGCCAGCCTCAGGGGAGGCCGAAGAATGAACACTGAAGCTTTCTTT. This gives the protein CASLRGGRRMNTEAFF.

This clonotype was detected a few times. The CDR3 nucleotides are TGTGCCAGCAGTTTAATTGGCAACCAAGAGACCCAGTACTTC. Translation gives CASSLIGNQETQYF. This chain joins TRBV12-3 or TRBV12-4 and TRBJ2-5, with D hard to call. Between the trimmed V and J ends, which lost 2 bases and 0 bases, there was a span of 7 bases. CDR3 length: 14 amino acids.

The chain carries TRBV14 and TRBJ2-1; TRBD2 matches at 7 bases. V lost 1 base, J lost 2 bases, and 5 bases stayed unmatched. The CDR3 loop spans 16 amino acids. CDR1 and CDR2 from the germline V gene are SGHDN and FVKESK. CDR3 nucleotides: TGTGCCAGCAGCCAAGCGTCGGGGGGACCCTACAATGAGCAGTTCTTC. It codes for CASSQASGGPYNEQFF.

This clonotype was counted many times. The chain carries TRBV6-2 or TRBV6-3 and TRBJ2-6; TRBD1 agrees at 9 bases. The germline V gene has CDR1 MNHEY and CDR2 SVGEGT. The length of the CDR3 is 20 residues. The V and J ends lost 2 bases and 2 bases, in that order; junction bases with no gene match: 13. The CDR3 reads CASSYRAQTGGFAGANVLTF. The CDR3 bases are TGTGCCAGCAGTTACAGGGCGCAGACAGGGGGATTCGCTGGGGCCAACGTCCTGACTTTC.

This clonotype was observed once. The CDR3 nucleotides read TGTGCCAGCAGTTTAAAATGGTCAGCGAGTGGGACTGAAGCTTTCTTT. This translates into CASSLKWSASGTEAFF. The rearrangement joins TRBV12-3 or TRBV12-4 to TRBJ1-1; no firm D call. Trimming shortened V by 2 bases and J by 5 bases, and 18 bases separated the two germline ends. The CDR3 length is 16 residues.

This clonotype was detected only a few times. The V gene is TRBV6-5, the J gene TRBJ2-6, with no clear D. Germline CDR1 and CDR2: MNHEY and SVGAGI. The CDR3 contains 15 residues. Between the trimmed V and J ends, which lost 6 bases and 0 bases, there was a span of 9 bases. The CDR3 is CASRGGISGANVLTF. In nucleotides, the CDR3 is TGTGCCAGCAGGGGCGGAATCTCTGGGGCCAACGTCCTGACTTTC.

The chain carries TRBV27 and TRBJ2-3; perhaps TRBD2 as D (6 bases). CDR3 length: 12 amino acids. Deletions cut 8 bases from V and 4 bases from J, with 10 bases between. Germline lookup yields CDR1 MNHEY and CDR2 SMNVEV (reference sequence). This CDR3 reads CASWRAPDTQYF. The CDR3 region has the DNA TGTGCCAGCTGGAGGGCCCCAGATACGCAGTATTTT.

DNA for the CDR3: TGTGCCAGCAGCTTATCGTCAGGTTTCGAGCAGTACGTC. Its translation is CASSLSSGFEQYV. The rearrangement joins TRBV28 to TRBJ2-7; D is unclear. The CDR3 length is 13 residues. Germline V lookup: CDR1 MDHEN, CDR2 SYDVKM.

The sample holds a few counts of this clonotype. The CDR3 here is CASRPPVTEGSEQYF. DNA of the CDR3: TGTGCCAGCAGACCCCCGGTGACAGAGGGCTCCGAGCAGTACTTC. V usage is TRBV5-5 and J usage is TRBJ2-7; D assignment may be TRBD1 or TRBD2 (5 bases each). Looked up from germline, CDR1 is SGHKS and CDR2 is YYEKEE (reference sequence). Trimming shortened V by 5 bases and J by 6 bases, and 21 bases separated the two germline ends. This CDR3 has 15 amino acids.

Details on this clonotype: A much larger clone differs by one base, so this may be a read error. The genes are TRBV7-6 and TRBJ1-2, with TRBD1 matching over 11 bases. Germline V lookup: CDR1 SGHVS, CDR2 FNYEAQ. CDR3 size: 14 residues. The CDR3 is CASSSRDRGVGCTF. The CDR3 DNA follows: TGTGCCAGCAGCTCCCGGGACAGGGGGGTTGGCTGCACCTTC.

This clonotype appeared a few times. The rearrangement joins TRBV7-9 to TRBJ2-7; no firm D call. CDR1 and CDR2 (germline): SEHNR, FQNEAQ (reference sequence). V lost 4 bases, J lost 1 base, and 8 bases lay in between. CDR3 length: 13 residues. CDR3 protein: CASSSVLSYEQYV. DNA of the CDR3: TGTGCCAGCAGCTCGGTATTATCCTACGAGCAGTACGTC.

This clonotype was counted ten times or more. This chain links TRBV7-2 with TRBJ2-2; 8 nucleotides align to TRBD1. Germline V CDR1 and CDR2: SGHTA, FQGNSA. The V and J ends lost 5 bases and 9 bases, in that order; junction bases with no gene match: 5. The CDR3 totals 13 residues. CDR3 sequence: CASSRTGGRELFF. The DNA of the CDR3 is TGTGCCAGCAGCCGAACAGGGGGTCGGGAGCTGTTTTTT.

The table lists this clonotype with a few counts. The chain couples TRBV6-5 to TRBJ2-7; D is unclear. The CDR3 extends over 16 amino acids. The V gene's germline CDR1 is MNHEY and CDR2 SVGAGI. Trimming cost V 3 bases and J 1 base, with 16 bases left between them. The CDR3 sequence is CASSYESASFSYEQYF. CDR3 DNA sequence: TGTGCCAGCAGTTATGAGAGCGCCTCTTTTTCCTACGAGCAGTACTTC.

This clonotype was seen more than once but under ten times. The chain combines TRBV6-2 or TRBV6-3 with TRBJ2-6; 8 bases map to TRBD1. The junction had 15 bases not matched to a gene; V was cut back by 7 bases and J by 4 bases. Germline CDR1 MNHEY, CDR2 SVGEGT. CDR3 length: 18 residues. For the CDR3, the DNA is TGTGCCAGCACCAAACTCGCCAGGACAGGGACCGGGGCCAACGTCCTGACTTTC. Amino acid sequence: CASTKLARTGTGANVLTF.

V gene TRBV28 combines with J gene TRBJ2-3, with 9 nucleotides matching TRBD2. Germline CDR1 MDHEN, CDR2 SYDVKM. This CDR3 has 17 amino acids. J gave up 2 bases and V 4 bases, and 10 bases lay outside the gene matches. The CDR3 loop reads CASSSGLANPLTDTQYF. The CDR3 region has the DNA TGTGCCAGCAGTTCGGGACTAGCAAACCCCCTCACAGATACGCAGTATTTT.

This clonotype has at least ten counts. The chain has TRBV7-2 and TRBJ2-1; perhaps TRBD1 as D (6 bases). The CDR3 has 11 residues. Trimming took 1 base from V and 16 from J, leaving 11 bases between them. Germline V gives CDR1 SGHTA, CDR2 FQGNSA. CDR3 DNA sequence: TGTGCCAGCAGCTTAGACAGGGATCGATTCTTC. This encodes CASSLDRDRFF.

This clonotype was seen ten or more times. The chain recombines TRBV20-1 with TRBJ2-4, with TRBD1 identical over 7 bases. This CDR3 region has 12 residues. The germline V gene has CDR1 DFQATT and CDR2 SNEGSKA (reference sequence). V lost 5 bases, J lost 5 bases, and 3 bases stayed unmatched. In DNA form, the CDR3 reads TGCAGTGCTTCAGACAGGGAAAACATTCAGTACTTC. Its protein is CSASDRENIQYF.